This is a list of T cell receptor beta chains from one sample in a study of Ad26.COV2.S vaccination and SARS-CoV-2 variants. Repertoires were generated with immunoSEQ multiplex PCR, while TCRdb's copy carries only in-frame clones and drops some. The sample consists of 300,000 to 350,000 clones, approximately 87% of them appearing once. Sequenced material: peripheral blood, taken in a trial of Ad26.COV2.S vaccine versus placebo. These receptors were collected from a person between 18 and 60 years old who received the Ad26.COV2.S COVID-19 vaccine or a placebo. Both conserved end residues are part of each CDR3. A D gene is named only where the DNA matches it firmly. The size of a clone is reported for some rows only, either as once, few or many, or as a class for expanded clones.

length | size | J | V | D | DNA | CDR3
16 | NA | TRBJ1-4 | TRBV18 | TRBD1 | TGTGCCAGCTCACCCTCGCTGACAGGGGCTAATGAAAAACTGTTTTTT | CASSPSLTGANEKLFF
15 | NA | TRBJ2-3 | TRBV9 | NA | TGTGCCAGCACCCCTGGAGGGGGGCGCACAGATACGCAGTATTTT | CASTPGGGRTDTQYF
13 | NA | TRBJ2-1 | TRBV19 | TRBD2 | TGTGCCAGTGGGACTAGTTTCACGAATGAGCAGTTCTTC | CASGTSFTNEQFF
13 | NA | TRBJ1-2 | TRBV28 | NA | TGTGCCAGCGGTCCGGACAGAAGGTATGGCTACACCTTC | CASGPDRRYGYTF
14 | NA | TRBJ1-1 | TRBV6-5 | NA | TGTGCCAGCTGGGATAGACAGACTAACACTGAAGCTTTCTTT | CASWDRQTNTEAFF
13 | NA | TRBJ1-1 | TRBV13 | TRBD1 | TGTGCCAGCACTCCAGGGGGGCGGACTGAAGCTTTCTTT | CASTPGGRTEAFF
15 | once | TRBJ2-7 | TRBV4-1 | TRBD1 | TGCGCCAGCAGCCTAACCGGGACAGGATCAGACGAGCAGTACTTC | CASSLTGTGSDEQYF
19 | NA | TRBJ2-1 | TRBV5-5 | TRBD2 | TGTGCCAGCACCGCGTCCCCGGGACTAGTAGCGGTTTTCGGTAATGAGCAGTTCTTC | CASTASPGLVAVFGNEQFF
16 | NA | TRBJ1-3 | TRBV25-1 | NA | TGTGCCAGCAGTCCTACGGTGGGGGTCACTGGAAACACCATATATTTT | CASSPTVGVTGNTIYF
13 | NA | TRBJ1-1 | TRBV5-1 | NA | TGCGCCAGCAGCTACGGGGGAGGGACTGAAGCTTTCTTT | CASSYGGGTEAFF
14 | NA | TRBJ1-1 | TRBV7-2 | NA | TGTGCCAGCAGCTTAGGGGCGGTTGCCCCTGAAGCTTTCTTT | CASSLGAVAPEAFF
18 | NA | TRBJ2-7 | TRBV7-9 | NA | TGTGCCAGCAGCTTAGAAGGGGAAAGCATTATTTCTACCCACGAGCAGTACTTC | CASSLEGESIISTHEQYF
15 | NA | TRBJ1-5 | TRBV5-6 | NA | TGTGCCAGCACCACTATCAACTATAGCAATCAGCCCCAGCATTTT | CASTTINYSNQPQHF
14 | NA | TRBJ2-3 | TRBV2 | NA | TGTGCCAGCAGTGAAGACCCCAAACTAGATACGCAGTATTTT | CASSEDPKLDTQYF
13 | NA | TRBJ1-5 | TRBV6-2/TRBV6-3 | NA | TGTGCCAGCAGTTACTCCCAAAATCAGCCCCAGCATTTT | CASSYSQNQPQHF
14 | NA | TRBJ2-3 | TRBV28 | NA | TGTGCCAGCAGTTACAGGACAGGCACAGATACGCAGTATTTT | CASSYRTGTDTQYF
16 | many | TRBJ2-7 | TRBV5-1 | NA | TGCGCCAGCAGCTTGCCCGAGAGTAGGATGATGTACGAGCAGTACTTC | CASSLPESRMMYEQYF
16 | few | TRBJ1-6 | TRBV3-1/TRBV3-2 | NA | TGTGCCAGCAGCCGGGACGGACGAATTTATAATTCACCCCTCCACTTT | CASSRDGRIYNSPLHF
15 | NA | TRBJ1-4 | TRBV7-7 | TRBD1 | TGTGCCAGCAGCTTAACAGGGGGTCCGAATGAAAAACTGTTTTTT | CASSLTGGPNEKLFF
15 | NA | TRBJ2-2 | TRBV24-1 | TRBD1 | TGTGCCACCAGTGATTTAACAGGGGGCACCGGGGAGCTGTTTTTT | CATSDLTGGTGELFF
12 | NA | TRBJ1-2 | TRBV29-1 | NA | TGCAGCGTTGGTGGACAGTCCTATGGCTACACCTTC | CSVGGQSYGYTF
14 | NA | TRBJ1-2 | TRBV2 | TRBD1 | TGTGCCAGCAGCGGGGGACAGTTTGGGTATGGCTACACCTTC | CASSGGQFGYGYTF
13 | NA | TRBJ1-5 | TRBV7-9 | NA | TGTGCCAGCAGCTTACAGGGGTTGCAGCCCCAGCATTTT | CASSLQGLQPQHF
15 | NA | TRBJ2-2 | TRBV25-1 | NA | TGTGCCAGCAGGGCGGACTCCCCGAACACCGGGGAGCTGTTTTTT | CASRADSPNTGELFF
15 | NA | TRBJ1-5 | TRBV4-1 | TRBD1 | TGCGCCAGCAGCCAGGAGGGACAGGGGGCTCAGCCCCAGCATTTT | CASSQEGQGAQPQHF
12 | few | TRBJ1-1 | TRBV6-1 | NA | TGTGCCAGCAGTGAATATTCTACTGAAGCTTTCTTT | CASSEYSTEAFF
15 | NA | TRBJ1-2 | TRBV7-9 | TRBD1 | TGTGCCAGCAGCCCAACAGGGGGGATGTACTATGGCTACACCTTC | CASSPTGGMYYGYTF
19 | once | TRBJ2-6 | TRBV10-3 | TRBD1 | TGTGCCATCAGTGAGAGGTCTCGGACAGGGGGTTCTGGGGCCAACGTCCTGACTTTC | CAISERSRTGGSGANVLTF
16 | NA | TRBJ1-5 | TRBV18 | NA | TGTGCCAGCTCACCCGGGGGCGGTGTGAGCAATCAGCCCCAGCATTTT | CASSPGGGVSNQPQHF
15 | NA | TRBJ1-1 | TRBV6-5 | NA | TGTGCCAGCAGTTACCTGGACTCGGGGCCCTATGAAGCTTTCTTT | CASSYLDSGPYEAFF
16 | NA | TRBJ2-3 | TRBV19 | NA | TGTGCCAGTTCAGAGGGCAGGTGGGGCAATCCAGATACGCAGTATTTT | CASSEGRWGNPDTQYF
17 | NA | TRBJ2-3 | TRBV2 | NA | TGTGCCAGCACGTCTTCCGGACTTACTTTGTTGGGAGATACGCAGTATTTT | CASTSSGLTLLGDTQYF
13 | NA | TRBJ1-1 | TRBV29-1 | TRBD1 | TGCAGCCTTAGGGACAGGGGGAACACTGAAGCTTTCTTT | CSLRDRGNTEAFF
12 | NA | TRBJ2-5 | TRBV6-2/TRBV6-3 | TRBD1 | TGTGCCAGCAGTTGGGGACAGGGCGGCCAGGACTTC | CASSWGQGGQDF
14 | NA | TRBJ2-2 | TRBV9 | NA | TGTGCCAGCAGCGTATCCCTGGGCACCGGGGAGCTGTTTTTT | CASSVSLGTGELFF
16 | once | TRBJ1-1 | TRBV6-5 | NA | TGTGCCAGCAGTTACTGGCAGGGGAGGGGGGACACTGAAGCTTTCTTT | CASSYWQGRGDTEAFF
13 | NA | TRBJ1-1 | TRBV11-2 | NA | TGTGCCAGCAGCTTAGCGTTGAACACTGAAGCTTTCTTT | CASSLALNTEAFF
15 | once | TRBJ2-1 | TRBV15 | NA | TGTGCCACCAGCAGAGTTTTTGGAGGGGGCACTGAGCAGTTCTTC | CATSRVFGGGTEQFF
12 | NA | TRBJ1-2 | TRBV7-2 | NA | TGTGCCAGCAGCTTAGCGGGGGGTGGCTACACCTTC | CASSLAGGGYTF
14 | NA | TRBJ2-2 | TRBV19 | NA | TGTGCCAGTAGTACCATAGGAAACACCGGGGAGCTGTTTTTT | CASSTIGNTGELFF
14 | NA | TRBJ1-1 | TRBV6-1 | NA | TGTGCCAGCAGTGAACGTTTAGGGTCTAGTGAAGCTTTCTTT | CASSERLGSSEAFF
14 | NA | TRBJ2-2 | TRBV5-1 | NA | TGCGCCAGTTTTCCGGGACTCAACACCGGGGAGCTGTTTTTT | CASFPGLNTGELFF
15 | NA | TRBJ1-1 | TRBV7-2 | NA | TGTGCCAGCAATCATCGCCGGGACACCCACTTTGAAGCTTTCTTT | CASNHRRDTHFEAFF
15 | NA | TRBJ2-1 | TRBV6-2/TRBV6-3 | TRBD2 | TGTGCCAGCAGTCTCCTAGCGGGAGGACACAATGAGCAGTTCTTC | CASSLLAGGHNEQFF